The 2 T cell receptor beta chains listed next were all sequenced from one sample in a study of T cell repertoires in cytomegalovirus infection (dated 2019 in TCRdb). Sequencing was carried out with an Illumina HiSeq 1500. The public reads were run again by TCRdb, first through fastp at Q25 and then through MiXCR, and only productive beta chains were kept. Rows are combined by CDR3 protein, so each entry shows the most common genes and DNA. Present in this sample are roughly 730,000 distinct CDR3 sequences, roughly 30% of which were seen just once. The ten largest clonotypes hold 15% to 20% of the sample. This sample's treatment or condition label indicates: in vitro stimulation with specific CMV peptide epitopes to enrich CMV-specific T cells. Their target antigens are unknown. Source: cultured PBMCs, taken from culture after CMV antigen stimulation. Receptor source: a human donor in good health (CMV status not recorded). Some clones in this sample may be carry-over from other donors' samples.

The genes are TRBV7-9 and TRBJ1-1; D unclear. Germline lookup yields CDR1 SEHNR and CDR2 FQNEAQ (reference sequence). V lost 2 bases and J lost 0, with 10 bases in between. The CDR3 is 15 residues long. The chain's CDR3 is CASSLHPDLNTEAFF. CDR3 nucleotide sequence: TGTGCCAGCAGCTTACACCCGGACCTGAACACTGAAGCTTTCTTT.

The chain carries TRBV28 and TRBJ1-5, with D unclear. The CDR3 extends over 12 amino acids. Per the germline V gene, CDR1 is MDHEN and CDR2 is SYDVKM. Deletions cut 5 bases from V and 7 bases from J, with 9 bases between. For the CDR3, the DNA is TGTGCCAGCAGTCAGCTACGCCAGCCCCAGCATTTT. Translation: CASSQLRQPQHF. Drawing the rest from reference TRBV28 and TRBJ1-5, the complete variable domain is DVKVTQSSRYLVKRTGEKVFLECVQDMDHENMFWYRQDPGLGLRLIYFSYDVKMKEKGDIPEGYSVSREKKERFSLILESASTNQTSMYLCASSQLRQPQHFGDGTRLSIL.